Below are 29 T cell receptor beta chains sequenced from a single sample in a study of regulatory T cells in long-lasting Graves disease. Assembly of TCR beta libraries relied on iRepertoire HTBI primers together with Arm-PCR of CDR3 regions. Each CDR3 protein is one row after TCRdb ran MiXCR on the multiplex PCR reads. The table has about 660,000 distinct CDR3 sequences, about 30% seen once. The time point: persistent/refractory GD, antithyroid drugs over 5 years with positive TRAb. The TCR library was made from RNA that had been extracted from PBMCs in TRIzol. The source material was peripheral blood mononuclear cells (PBMCs), sampled when the disease was refractory, from a patient treated with antithyroid drugs. Source of these receptors: a female donor with Graves disease.

The rearrangement links TRBV29-1 to TRBJ2-2; maybe TRBD1 (6 bases). This CDR3 is 12 amino acids long. Trimming pared 7 bases from V and 6 bases from J, leaving 12 bases between. Germline CDR1 is SQVTM and CDR2 is ANQGSEA. DNA of the CDR3: TGCAGCGCCACGACAGGAGCCGGGGAGCTGTTTTTT. Translated, it gives CSATTGAGELFF.

The rearrangement uses TRBV30 and TRBJ1-1; D unclear. V gave up 3 bases and J gave up 4 bases, with 9 bases separating them. Germline V CDR1 and CDR2: GTSNPN, SVGIG (reference sequence). The CDR3 loop spans 12 amino acids. In DNA form, the CDR3 reads TGTGCCTGGAGCGAGTTTGTCACTGAAGCTTTCTTT. This codes for CAWSEFVTEAFF.

This clonotype was seen a handful of times. The CDR3 region has the DNA TGCAGTGCTAGATCCGACAGCCAAGAGACCCAGTACTTC. It specifies CSARSDSQETQYF. The gene calls are TRBV20-1 and TRBJ2-5; the D gene is possibly TRBD1 (5 bases). V lost 2 bases and J 1 base, leaving 8 bases between the germline ends. Germline CDR1 reads DFQATT; CDR2 reads SNEGSKA (reference sequence). The CDR3 runs to 13 residues.

CDR3 loop: CASSPLRTGTGELFF. The CDR3 coding sequence is TGTGCCAGCAGCCCTCTCAGGACAGGGACCGGGGAGCTGTTTTTT. The chain couples TRBV7-2 to TRBJ2-2, with TRBD1 matching 8 bases. Germline lookup yields CDR1 SGHTA and CDR2 FQGNSA. The J segment lost 5 bases and the V segment lost 5 bases, leaving 7 bases of the junction unmatched. The CDR3 contains 15 residues.

Written as DNA, the CDR3 is TGTGCCAGCAGTTTTCTGGCGGCAATCGGGGAGACCCAGTACTTC. Its translation: CASSFLAAIGETQYF. The V and J genes are TRBV27 and TRBJ2-5, with D hard to call. Germline V gives CDR1 MNHEY, CDR2 SMNVEV (reference sequence). This CDR3 is 15 amino acids long. Trimming stripped 3 bases from V and 5 bases from J, with 16 bases between.

The chain joins TRBV2 to TRBJ2-7, with 9 bases that match TRBD2. The germline V gene has CDR1 SNHLY and CDR2 FYNNEI. Germline trimming cut 7 bases from V and 5 bases from J; bases unmatched to any gene: 3. This CDR3 has 12 residues. Here the CDR3 reads CASTAGGDEQYF. For the CDR3, the DNA is TGTGCCAGCACGGCGGGAGGGGACGAGCAGTACTTC.

The chain carries TRBV28 and TRBJ2-7; the D gene is possibly TRBD2 (5 bases). V lost 6 bases, J lost 6 bases, and 9 bases lay in between. The CDR3 totals 11 residues. The germline gives CDR1 MDHEN, CDR2 SYDVKM. The CDR3 DNA is TGTGCCAGCAGGAGGGTCGCCGAGCAGTACTTC. Translation gives CASRRVAEQYF.

The genes are TRBV20-1 and TRBJ1-1; D may be TRBD1 (5 bases). Germline CDR1 reads DFQATT; CDR2 reads SNEGSKA (reference sequence). This CDR3 has 14 residues. Trimming took off 3 bases at V and 0 bases at J, with 11 bases between the two ends. The CDR3 loop reads CSASRGVMNTEAFF. In nucleotides, the CDR3 is TGCAGTGCTAGTAGGGGCGTTATGAACACTGAAGCTTTCTTT.

This chain links TRBV2 with TRBJ2-7; maybe TRBD2 (5 bases). Germline V CDR1 and CDR2: SNHLY, FYNNEI. Trimming left V 10 bases short and J 1 base short, with 17 bases between. CDR3 size: 14 residues. CDR3: CAILPRAVSYEQYF. CDR3 DNA: TGTGCCATCCTGCCCCGAGCGGTTTCCTACGAGCAGTACTTC.

This clonotype was picked up many times. The chain recombines TRBV28 with TRBJ2-7; 7 bases are shared with TRBD2. The CDR3 loop spans 14 amino acids. Germline-derived CDR1 and CDR2 are MDHEN and SYDVKM. V lost 7 bases and J lost 4; bases outside the gene matches: 10. The CDR3, as DNA: TGTGCCAGCACTCCGGCTAGCGGTAATTACGAGCAGTACTTC. This translates into CASTPASGNYEQYF.

This clonotype occurred a few times. The V gene is TRBV5-1, the J gene TRBJ2-2; tentative D call: TRBD1 (5 bases). Trimming removed 0 bases from V and 2 bases from J, with 11 bases in between. This CDR3 is built from 16 residues. Germline-derived CDR1 and CDR2 are SGHRS and YFSETQ. CDR3 region: CASSLGTRLNTGELFF. The CDR3 DNA follows: TGCGCCAGCAGCTTGGGGACACGTCTAAACACCGGGGAGCTGTTTTTT.

This clonotype was seen a few times. The rearrangement links TRBV7-2 to TRBJ2-7; the D gene is possibly TRBD1 (5 bases). Germline V lookup: CDR1 SGHTA, CDR2 FQGNSA. Trimming took 4 bases from V and 4 from J, leaving 14 bases between them. The CDR3 covers 14 residues. CDR3 DNA: TGTGCCAGCAGCTGGGGATGGGGCCTGTACGAGCAGTACTTC. As protein: CASSWGWGLYEQYF.

This clonotype was picked up a small number of times. The rearrangement links TRBV20-1 to TRBJ2-7, with D hard to call. Trimming pared 6 bases from V and 3 bases from J, leaving 15 bases between. This CDR3 spans 13 amino acids. The V gene's germline CDR1 is DFQATT and CDR2 SNEGSKA (reference sequence). In DNA form, the CDR3 reads TGCAGTGCACTCGGTGACATTTACTACGAGCAGTACTTC. It translates to CSALGDIYYEQYF.

This rearrangement joins TRBV6-1 to TRBJ1-3; no firm D call. The CDR3 runs 14 residues. The V gene lost 2 bases and the J gene lost 2 bases, with 7 bases spanning the gap. Germline lookup yields CDR1 MNHNS and CDR2 SASEGT. DNA for the CDR3: TGTGCCAGCAGTGAATCCTTAGCTGGAAACACCATATATTTT. The encoded protein is CASSESLAGNTIYF.

The V call is TRBV7-9, the J call TRBJ1-1; a possible D gene is TRBD1 (6 bases). The V end was cut by 4 bases, the J end by 6 bases, with 24 bases between. The germline V gene has CDR1 SEHNR and CDR2 FQNEAQ (reference sequence). The CDR3 runs to 17 residues. CDR3 sequence: CASSSDGKGQPVAEAFF. CDR3 DNA: TGTGCCAGCAGCTCGGATGGAAAAGGACAGCCCGTCGCTGAAGCTTTCTTT.

This clonotype was seen repeatedly, ten times or more. V and J are TRBV20-1 and TRBJ1-1, with TRBD1 identical over 7 bases. The V segment lost 5 bases and the J segment 0 bases; nucleotides outside the gene matches: 6. The CDR3 sequence is 14 residues long. In germline, CDR1 is DFQATT, CDR2 SNEGSKA (reference sequence). DNA for the CDR3: TGCAGTGCTCCGGACAGGACCTTGAACACTGAAGCTTTCTTT. As protein: CSAPDRTLNTEAFF.

V usage is TRBV12-3 or TRBV12-4 and J usage is TRBJ1-2; maybe TRBD1 (5 bases). CDR3 length: 13 amino acids. V shed 5 bases and J shed 7 bases, with 14 bases lying between them. CDR3 region: CASSRDFSAGYTF. The CDR3 bases are TGTGCCAGCAGTCGGGACTTCTCTGCTGGCTACACCTTC.

The V gene is TRBV2, the J gene TRBJ2-3; tentatively, D is TRBD1 (6 bases). The ends were cut back, 6 bases at V and 0 bases at J, with 16 bases in the middle. There are 16 residues in the CDR3. Germline-derived CDR1 and CDR2 are SNHLY and FYNNEI. Here the CDR3 DNA reads TGTGCCAGCAGCGTCGAAGGACAGCCAAGCACAGATACGCAGTATTTT. Translated, it gives CASSVEGQPSTDTQYF.

This clonotype appeared a few times. The rearrangement links TRBV12-3 or TRBV12-4 to TRBJ2-7; D assignment may be TRBD1 or TRBD2 (7 bases each). Trimming shortened V by 5 bases and J by 4 bases, and 15 bases separated the two germline ends. The CDR3 has 14 residues. In nucleotides, the CDR3 is TGTGCCAGCAGTCCTCAGGGGGGGGGATACGAGCAGTACTTC. Its protein is CASSPQGGGYEQYF.

This chain connects TRBV2 to TRBJ1-6; D not resolved. Germline V CDR1 and CDR2: SNHLY, FYNNEI. Trimming pared 5 bases from V and 8 bases from J, leaving 16 bases between. The CDR3 is 15 amino acids. CDR3 sequence (DNA): TGTGCCAGCAGTCCGGGCCTCATGCCCTATTCACCCCTCCACTTT. Amino acid sequence: CASSPGLMPYSPLHF.

This clonotype turned up a few times. This chain connects TRBV3-1 to TRBJ1-6; 8 nucleotides agree with TRBD1. Germline CDR1 and CDR2: LGHDT and YNNKEL (reference sequence). The CDR3 spans 15 residues. Trimming cost V 1 base and J 9 bases; bases outside gene matches: 5. CDR3 loop: CASSQADRAASPLHF. The DNA of the CDR3 is TGTGCCAGCAGCCAAGCGGACAGGGCGGCTTCACCCCTCCACTTT. Combining the CDR3 with reference TRBV3-1 and TRBJ1-6 gives the whole variable domain DTAVSQTPKYLVTQMGNDKSIKCEQNLGHDTMYWYKQDSKKFLKIMFSYNNKELIINETVPNRFSPKSPDKAHLNLHINSLELGDSAVYFCASSQADRAASPLHFGNGTRLTVT.

The chain employs TRBV20-1 and TRBJ2-4, with TRBD2 identical over 8 bases. Trimming removed 2 bases from V and 4 bases from J; junction bases left unmatched: 13. The CDR3 extends over 17 amino acids. Per germline, CDR1 DFQATT and CDR2 SNEGSKA (reference sequence). CDR3 in DNA: TGCAGTGCTAGACCTGCCAGAGCGGGAGTGGAGAAAAACATTCAGTACTTC. As protein: CSARPARAGVEKNIQYF.

In the case of this clonotype: The CDR3 ends on some other residue instead of the conserved phenylalanine or tryptophan, so this is likely a read error. The V call is TRBV15, the J call TRBJ1-6, with a possible D match to TRBD1 (5 bases). CDR3 length: 16 amino acids. Germline values: CDR1 LNHNV, CDR2 YYDKDF (reference sequence). Trimming stripped 0 bases from V and 15 bases from J, with 21 bases between. The CDR3 sequence is CATSRDGGESKAGLHL. The CDR3 bases are TGTGCCACCAGCAGAGATGGGGGGGAATCGAAGGCGGGCCTCCACCTT.

This clonotype was observed many times. This rearrangement joins TRBV12-3 or TRBV12-4 to TRBJ1-1; D gene ambiguous. The V gene lost 5 bases and the J gene lost 4 bases, with 14 bases spanning the gap. The CDR3 is 14 residues long. In nucleotides, the CDR3 is TGTGCCAGCAGTCCAACATTCCTTGGCACTGAAGCTTTCTTT. Translation: CASSPTFLGTEAFF.

The V gene is TRBV5-4, the J gene TRBJ1-1; TRBD1 matches at 8 bases. With 3 bases clipped from V and 3 bases from J, the junction kept 7 bases outside the gene matches. The CDR3 spans 15 residues. The germline V gene encodes CDR1 SGHNT and CDR2 YYREEE (reference sequence). The CDR3 sequence: CASSSWDRTHTEAFF. CDR3 DNA sequence: TGTGCCAGCAGCTCTTGGGACAGGACCCACACTGAAGCTTTCTTT.

This chain links TRBV5-1 with TRBJ1-1; 10 nucleotides align to TRBD1. V shed 0 bases and J 6 bases; nucleotides not matched to a gene: 5. The CDR3 extends over 15 amino acids. Germline CDR1 is SGHRS and CDR2 is YFSETQ. CDR3 in DNA: TGCGCCAGCAGCTTGGGGGACAGGGGTAGGTCTGAAGCTTTCTTT. As protein: CASSLGDRGRSEAFF.

This clonotype occurred many times. The chain joins TRBV7-2 to TRBJ1-4; possibly TRBD1 for D (6 bases). Looked up from germline, CDR1 is SGHTA and CDR2 is FQGNSA. The CDR3 is made up of 15 amino acids. V dropped 0 bases and J dropped 2 bases, with 7 bases sitting between them. Written as DNA, the CDR3 is TGTGCCAGCAGCTTAGCCGGGGGCACTAATGAAAAACTGTTTTTT. Translating it yields CASSLAGGTNEKLFF.

As DNA, the CDR3 is TGTGCCAGCAGCTTAACACCGGGACTAGCTGTAGATGAGCAGTTCTTC. It encodes CASSLTPGLAVDEQFF. The V call is TRBV5-5, the J call TRBJ2-1; 9 bases are a match to TRBD2. Germline CDR1 reads SGHKS; CDR2 reads YYEKEE (reference sequence). The CDR3 consists of 16 residues. Trimming removed 2 bases from V and 8 bases from J; junction bases left unmatched: 11. The entire variable domain, with the rest obtained from reference TRBV5-5 and TRBJ2-1, is as follows: DAGVTQSPTHLIKTRGQQVTLRCSPISGHKSVSWYQQVLGQGPQFIFQYYEKEERGRGNFPDRFSARQFPNYSSELNVNALLLGDSALYLCASSLTPGLAVDEQFFGPGTRLTVL.

The chain recombines TRBV15 with TRBJ1-2; D ambiguous. This CDR3 has 14 amino acids. Germline loops: CDR1 LNHNV, CDR2 YYDKDF (reference sequence). Trimming left V 4 bases short and J 5 bases short, with 14 bases between. In DNA form, the CDR3 reads TGTGCCACCAGCACCGACACGGATGAGTATGGCTACACCTTC. Translating gives CATSTDTDEYGYTF.